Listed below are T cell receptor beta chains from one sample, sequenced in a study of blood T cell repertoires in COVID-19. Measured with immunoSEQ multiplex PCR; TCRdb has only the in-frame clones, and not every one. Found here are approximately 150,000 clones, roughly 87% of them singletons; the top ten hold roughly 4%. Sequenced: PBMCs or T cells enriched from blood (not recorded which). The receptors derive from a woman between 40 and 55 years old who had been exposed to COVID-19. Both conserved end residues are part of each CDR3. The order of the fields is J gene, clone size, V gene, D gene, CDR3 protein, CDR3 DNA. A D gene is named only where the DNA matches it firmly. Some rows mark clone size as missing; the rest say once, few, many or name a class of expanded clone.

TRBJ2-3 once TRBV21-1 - CASSKGDRGRTDTQYF TGTGCCAGCAGCAAGGGGGACAGGGGGCGCACAGATACGCAGTATTTT
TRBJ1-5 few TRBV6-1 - CASRPRESGAQHF TGTGCCAGCAGACCCCGTGAGTCAGGGGCCCAGCATTTT
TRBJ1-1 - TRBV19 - CASRIGTEAFF TGTGCCAGCCGTATCGGCACTGAAGCTTTCTTT
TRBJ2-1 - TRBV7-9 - CASSLPLAGGINEQFF TGTGCCAGCAGTCTTCCCCTCGCGGGTGGCATTAATGAGCAGTTCTTC
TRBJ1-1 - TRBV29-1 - CSVVVREGTEAFF TGCAGCGTTGTGGTCAGGGAGGGCACTGAAGCTTTCTTT
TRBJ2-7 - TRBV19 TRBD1 CASSSLIRDSYEQYF TGTGCCAGTAGTTCACTTATCAGGGACAGCTACGAGCAGTACTTC
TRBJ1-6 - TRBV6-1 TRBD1 CASSESQGGDSPLHF TGTGCCAGCAGTGAATCCCAGGGGGGAGATTCACCCCTCCACTTT
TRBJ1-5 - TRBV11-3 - CASSLREYNQPQHF TGTGCCAGCAGCTTACGGGAGTACAATCAGCCCCAGCATTTT
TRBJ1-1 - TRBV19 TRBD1 CASSTLGQGFSEAFF TGTGCCAGTAGCACGTTGGGACAGGGGTTTTCTGAAGCTTTCTTT
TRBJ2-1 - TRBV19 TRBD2 CASRTGPHGLAVYNEQFF TGTGCCAGTAGGACAGGGCCCCACGGACTAGCGGTTTACAATGAGCAGTTCTTC
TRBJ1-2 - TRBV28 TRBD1 CASNDRDSYGYTF TGTGCCAGCAACGACCGGGACAGCTATGGCTACACCTTC
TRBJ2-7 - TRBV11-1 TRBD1 CASSPGTESYEQYF TGTGCCAGCAGCCCCGGGACAGAGAGCTACGAGCAGTACTTC
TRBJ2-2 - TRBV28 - CASSLISGKAAGELFF TGTGCCAGCAGTTTAATTTCAGGGAAGGCGGCCGGGGAGCTGTTTTTT
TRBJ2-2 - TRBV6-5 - CASNQGRGTGELFF TGTGCCAGCAACCAAGGAAGGGGGACCGGGGAGCTGTTTTTT
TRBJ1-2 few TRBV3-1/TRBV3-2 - CASSHLNREHYGYTF TGTGCCAGCAGCCACTTAAACAGGGAACACTATGGCTACACCTTC
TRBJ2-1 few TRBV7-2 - CASSLGGEVLQFF TGTGCCAGCAGCTTAGGTGGCGAGGTTTTACAGTTCTTC
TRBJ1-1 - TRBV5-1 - CASSWSGLPNTEAFF TGCGCCAGCAGCTGGTCAGGACTGCCGAACACTGAAGCTTTCTTT
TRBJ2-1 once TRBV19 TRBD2 CASSINGRAGSYNEQFF TGTGCCAGTAGTATAAATGGGAGGGCGGGCTCCTACAATGAGCAGTTCTTC
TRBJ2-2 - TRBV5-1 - CASNHPQGPGELFF TGCGCCAGCAATCACCCACAGGGTCCCGGGGAGCTGTTTTTT
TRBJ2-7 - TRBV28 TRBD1 CASRRTGGYEQYF TGTGCCAGCCGACGGACAGGGGGCTACGAGCAGTACTTC
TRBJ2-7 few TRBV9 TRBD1 CASNGQGSYEQYF TGTGCCAGCAACGGACAGGGGTCCTACGAGCAGTACTTC
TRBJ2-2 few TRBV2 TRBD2 CASRRGLAGGPTGELFF TGTGCCAGCAGGAGGGGCCTAGCGGGGGGGCCTACCGGGGAGCTGTTTTTT
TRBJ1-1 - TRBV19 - CASSTQGRATEAFF TGTGCCAGTAGTACCCAGGGGCGTGCCACTGAAGCTTTCTTT
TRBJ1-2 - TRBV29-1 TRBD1 CSAGTGGYGYTF TGCAGCGCCGGCACAGGGGGCTATGGCTACACCTTC
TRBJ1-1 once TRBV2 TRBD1 CARLQGESTEAFF TGTGCCAGATTACAGGGGGAATCCACTGAAGCTTTCTTT
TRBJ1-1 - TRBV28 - CASSNLDRVAWGIF -
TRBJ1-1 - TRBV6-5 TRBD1 CASRIKTGGFTEAFF TGTGCCAGCAGGATCAAGACAGGGGGTTTTACTGAAGCTTTCTTT
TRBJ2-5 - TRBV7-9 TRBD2 CASSLTPSGAQETQYF TGTGCCAGCAGCTTAACCCCCAGCGGGGCGCAAGAGACCCAGTACTTC
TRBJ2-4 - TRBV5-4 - CASGGLGNIQYF TGTGCCAGCGGCGGGTTGGGAAACATTCAGTACTTC
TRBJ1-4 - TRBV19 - CASMFIHSNEKLFF TGTGCCAGCATGTTTATCCACTCTAATGAAAAACTGTTTTTT
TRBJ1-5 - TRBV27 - CASRSNSRQPQHF TGTGCCAGCAGATCTAATTCAAGACAGCCCCAGCATTTT
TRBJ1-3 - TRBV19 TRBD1 CASSGQGGNTIYF TGTGCCAGTAGCGGACAGGGGGGAAACACCATATATTTT
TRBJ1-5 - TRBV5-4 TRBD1 CASSQDRSNQPQHF TGTGCCAGCAGCCAGGACAGGAGCAATCAGCCCCAGCATTTT
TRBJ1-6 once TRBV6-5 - CASSSFPHNSPLHF TGTGCCAGCAGTTCGTTCCCCCATAATTCACCCCTCCACTTT
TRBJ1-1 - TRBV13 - CASSLVADSAFF TGTGCCAGCAGCTTAGTCGCGGACAGCGCTTTCTTT
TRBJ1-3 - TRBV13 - CASVRGGISSGNTIYF TGTGCCAGCGTCCGCGGGGGAATTAGCTCTGGAAACACCATATATTTT
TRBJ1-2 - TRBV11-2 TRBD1 CASSPTTGNYGYTF TGTGCCAGCAGCCCTACGACAGGGAACTATGGCTACACCTTC
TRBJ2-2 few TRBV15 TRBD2 CATRGDGREGLGELFF TGTGCCACCCGGGGAGATGGGCGGGAGGGCCTCGGGGAGCTGTTTTTT
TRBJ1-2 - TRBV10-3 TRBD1 CAISEQGADYGYTF TGTGCCATCAGTGAACAGGGGGCGGACTATGGCTACACCTTC
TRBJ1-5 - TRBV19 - CASSRPGGQSNQPQHF TGTGCCAGTAGTCGGCCGGGCGGGCAAAGCAATCAGCCCCAGCATTTT
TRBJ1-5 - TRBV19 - CASSMGTSNQPQHF TGTGCCAGTAGTATGGGCACGAGCAATCAGCCCCAGCATTTT
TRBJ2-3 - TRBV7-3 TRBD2 CASSLIAGVDTQYF TGTGCCAGCAGCTTAATAGCGGGGGTAGATACGCAGTATTTT
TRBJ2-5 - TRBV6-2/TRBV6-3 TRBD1 CASSSLRGQGRETQYF TGTGCCAGCAGTTCCCTCAGGGGACAGGGACGAGAGACCCAGTACTTC
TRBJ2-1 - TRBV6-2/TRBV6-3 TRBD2 CASSYAGLAAGEQFF TGTGCCAGCAGTTACGCGGGACTAGCGGCCGGCGAGCAGTTCTTC
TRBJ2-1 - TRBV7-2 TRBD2 CASSPGTSSGREQFF TGTGCCAGCAGCCCTGGGACTAGCTCAGGGCGTGAGCAGTTCTTC
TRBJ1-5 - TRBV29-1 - CSASMGREPQHF TGCAGCGCCTCTATGGGGAGGGAGCCCCAGCATTTT
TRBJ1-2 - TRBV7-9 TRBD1 CASSSPGQGRNYGYTF TGTGCCAGCAGCTCACCGGGACAGGGTAGGAACTATGGCTACACCTTC
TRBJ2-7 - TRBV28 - CASLGSTYEQYF TGTGCCAGCCTCGGTAGCACCTACGAGCAGTACTTC
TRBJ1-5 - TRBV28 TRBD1 CASSLLSRGYQPQHF TGTGCCAGCAGTTTATTATCCAGGGGGTATCAGCCCCAGCATTTT
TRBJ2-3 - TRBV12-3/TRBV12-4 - CASSYQVTDTQYF TGTGCCAGCAGTTATCAGGTCACAGATACGCAGTATTTT
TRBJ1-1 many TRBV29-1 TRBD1 CSASWGQVGGLGNTEAFF TGCAGCGCCTCCTGGGGACAGGTTGGAGGTCTTGGGAACACTGAAGCTTTCTTT